This TCR beta chain was observed in a study of patients and donors after allogeneic stem cell transplantation. The germline CDR1 and CDR2 sequences are DFQATT and SNEGSKA (reference sequence). Trimming cost V 4 bases and J 2 bases, with 7 bases left between them. The CDR3 extends over 12 amino acids. One entry per CDR3 protein results from TCRdb running MiXCR on the RT-PCR reads. This sample carries roughly 40,000 distinct CDR3 sequences, about 31% of them seen once, and the ten largest clones take roughly 70%. Sample: blood, either unsorted or a sorted T cell fraction (not recorded which). This TCR came from a human donor who was either an allogeneic HSCT recipient or a stem cell or donor lymphocyte infusion donor (not recorded which). It is not recorded whose cells these are; they may come from a transplant donor. This chain uses TRBV20-1 with TRBJ2-3; no clear D. The CDR3 DNA follows: TGCAGTGCTAATGAGGACACAGATACGCAGTATTTT. Its protein is CSANEDTDTQYF.